Listed below are T cell receptor beta chains from one sample, sequenced in a study of blood T cell repertoires in COVID-19. Sequenced by immunoSEQ multiplex PCR; TCRdb stores in-frame clones only, minus some. The table shows about 70,000 clones, with 75% to 85% occurring only once. The specimen sequenced was peripheral blood. The receptors were gathered from a man aged 25 to 40 with COVID-19, enrolled during active disease. Each CDR3 is given with its conserved first and last residue. A D gene is named only where the DNA matches it firmly. Clone sizes are given selectively: once, few, many, or a class where the clone is expanded.

>TRBV30|TRBD1|-|TRBJ1-6
TGTGCCGTACAAAGGGGGCGCCCATCCAGCTCCTATAATTCACCCCTCCACTTT
CAVQRGRPSSSYNSPLHF
>TRBV28|-|-|TRBJ1-6
TGTGCCAGCAGCCCCCCGGGAGTACGAAATTCACCCCTCCACTTT
CASSPPGVRNSPLHF
>TRBV2|TRBD1|-|TRBJ1-4
TGTGCCAGCAAGAGACCGGGACAGGACGGGGAAAAACTGTTTTTT
CASKRPGQDGEKLFF
>TRBV5-4|TRBD2|-|TRBJ2-1
TGTGCCATGACTAGCGCCAATGAGCAGTTCTTC
CAMTSANEQFF
>TRBV9|-|-|TRBJ2-3
TGTGCCAGCAGCATCGGACTTTTCCCCGCACCAGATACGCAGTATTTT
CASSIGLFPAPDTQYF
>TRBV6-2/TRBV6-3|-|-|TRBJ2-3
TGTGCCAGCAGTTACCAGGGTGGCACAGATACGCAGTATTTT
CASSYQGGTDTQYF
>TRBV15|TRBD1|-|TRBJ2-2
TGTGCCACCAGCAACCGGCAGGGGGACACCGGGGAGCTGTTTTTT
CATSNRQGDTGELFF
>TRBV2|TRBD2|-|TRBJ2-6
TGTGCCAGGGAAAAATATAGCGGGAGTAGGGCTGGGGCCAACGTCCTGACTTTC
CAREKYSGSRAGANVLTF
>TRBV29-1|TRBD2|-|TRBJ2-1
TGCAGCGGAAATAGGGTAGCGGGAGGCCTCTCCTACAATGAGCAGTTCTTC
CSGNRVAGGLSYNEQFF
>TRBV14|TRBD2|once|TRBJ2-5
TGTGCCAGCAGCCAAGGTCTGAGGGCTAGCGGGATACAAGAGACCCAGTACTTC
CASSQGLRASGIQETQYF
>TRBV4-1|-|-|TRBJ1-2
TGCGCCAGCAGCCAAGAAATCTCGGACAGAAATGGCTACACCTTC
CASSQEISDRNGYTF
>TRBV27|-|few|TRBJ1-1
TGTGCCAGCAGTTCAGGGTGGACTGAAGCTTTCTTT
CASSSGWTEAFF
>TRBV4-3|TRBD1|-|TRBJ2-7
TGCGCCAGCAGCCGAAACAGGGGGCCCTACGAGCAGTACTTC
CASSRNRGPYEQYF
>TRBV2|TRBD2|many|TRBJ2-7
TGTGCCAGCAAACTAGGGACTAGCGGCTACGAGCAGTACTTC
CASKLGTSGYEQYF
>TRBV29-1|-|-|TRBJ1-1
TGCAGCGTTGAAGTGCCAGGGCGGAACACTGAAGCTTTCTTT
CSVEVPGRNTEAFF
>TRBV5-5|-|-|TRBJ1-6
TGTGCCAGCAGCTTGGGACGGCGGAGAGGAGATTCACCCCTCCACTTT
CASSLGRRRGDSPLHF
>TRBV12-3/TRBV12-4|-|-|TRBJ1-5
TGTGCCAGCAGCCTTTATAGCAATCAGCCCCAGCATTTT
CASSLYSNQPQHF
>TRBV21-1|-|-|TRBJ2-4
TGTGCCACCACATCAGGGCCCTCCGATGGAAACATTCAGTACTTC
CATTSGPSDGNIQYF
>TRBV19|-|-|TRBJ2-1
TGTGCCAGTAGTAGCGCGTCTAGCTTCCCCAATGAGCAGTTCTTC
CASSSASSFPNEQFF
>TRBV10-3|TRBD1|-|TRBJ2-5
TGTGCCATCATGGACAGGGGGCTTGTGGAGACCCAGTACTTC
CAIMDRGLVETQYF
>TRBV24-1|TRBD2|-|TRBJ2-2
TGTGCCACCAGTACAACTAGCGGGAGGTCCGGGGAGCTGTTTTTT
CATSTTSGRSGELFF
>TRBV6-5|-|once|TRBJ1-6
TGTGCCAGCCGGGACATCAATTCACCCCTCCACTTT
CASRDINSPLHF
>TRBV7-2|TRBD1|few|TRBJ1-4
TGTGCCAGCAGCACCGGGGACAGGGGTGGTGAAAAACTGTTTTTT
CASSTGDRGGEKLFF
>TRBV7-9|TRBD2|-|TRBJ2-5
TGTGCCAGCAGCTTAGCGCGAGAGGGACTAGCGGGAAGAGAGACCCAGTACTTC
CASSLAREGLAGRETQYF
>TRBV4-2|-|once|TRBJ2-3
TGTGCCAGCAGCCAAGTAGCAGGGAATCCGGATACGCAGTATTTT
CASSQVAGNPDTQYF
>TRBV21-1|-|few|TRBJ1-4
TGTGCCAGCAGCAAAAACAGCCCCAATGAAAAACTGTTTTTT
CASSKNSPNEKLFF
>TRBV4-2|TRBD2|-|TRBJ2-1
TGTGCCAGCAGCCAAGATCCCGGCGGGAGGGCTTATAATGAGCAGTTCTTC
CASSQDPGGRAYNEQFF
>TRBV7-2|-|-|TRBJ2-5
TGTGCCAGCAGCTTAGGGCTGGCGGGCCAAGAGACCCAGTACTTC
CASSLGLAGQETQYF
>TRBV11-2|TRBD2|-|TRBJ2-7
TGTGCCAGCAGCTTAGCCTCGACTAGCGGGGACCTATACGAGCAGTACTTC
CASSLASTSGDLYEQYF
>TRBV5-6|TRBD1|-|TRBJ2-3
TGTGCCAGCAGCTTACAGGGGAGCACAGATACGCAGTATTTT
CASSLQGSTDTQYF
>TRBV9|TRBD1|-|TRBJ1-1
TGTGCCAGCAGCGTTCAGACAGGGGGCACTGAAGCTTTCTTT
CASSVQTGGTEAFF
>TRBV6-5|TRBD1|-|TRBJ2-3
TGTGCCAGCAGTCGGGACAGATGGGGGAATACGCAGTATTTT
CASSRDRWGNTQYF
>TRBV11-1|TRBD2|-|TRBJ2-5
TGTGCCAGCAGCTTAAATGGGAGGGGTGGAGAGACCCAGTACTTC
CASSLNGRGGETQYF
>TRBV12-3/TRBV12-4|-|-|TRBJ1-1
TGTGCCAGCAGCCCTTACATGAACACTGAAGCTTTCTTT
CASSPYMNTEAFF
>TRBV7-3|TRBD1|-|TRBJ1-5
TGTGCCAGCAGCTTCGGGACAGCGATCCAGGGGACCCAGCATTTT
CASSFGTAIQGTQHF
>TRBV5-6|-|-|TRBJ2-1
TGTGCCAGCAGCCCCACCCGACAGGAGTACAATGAGCAGTTCTTC
CASSPTRQEYNEQFF
>TRBV6-6|-|-|TRBJ1-4
TGTGCCAGCAGACCACAGGGTAATGAAAAACTGTTTTTT
CASRPQGNEKLFF
>TRBV2|-|once|TRBJ2-3
TGTGCCAGTAAAAATACAGCAACAGATACGCAGTATTTT
CASKNTATDTQYF
>TRBV5-1|-|-|TRBJ2-3
TGCGCCAGCAGCTATGGGGGGATTGGGAGCACAGATACGCAGTATTTT
CASSYGGIGSTDTQYF
>TRBV12-3/TRBV12-4|TRBD1|-|TRBJ1-5
TGTGCCAGCACTTCAGGGGGGCAGCCCCAGCATTTT
CASTSGGQPQHF
>TRBV19|-|once|TRBJ1-3
TGTGCCAGTAGTAGTGGGACACCGAACTCTGGAAACACCATATATTTT
CASSSGTPNSGNTIYF
>TRBV3-1/TRBV3-2|-|-|TRBJ1-1
TGTGCCAGCAGCCAGTTCGGACAGTTGAACACTGAAGCTTTCTTT
CASSQFGQLNTEAFF
>TRBV11-1|TRBD1|-|TRBJ1-1
TGTGCCAGCAGTAACGGATTACAAAGGGGGCAGGGAGCTTTCTTT
CASSNGLQRGQGAFF
>TRBV5-1|-|-|TRBJ2-3
TGCGCCAGCAGCTTGGGCGGGACGGAGCGGGATACGCAGTATTTT
CASSLGGTERDTQYF
>TRBV6-6|TRBD1|-|TRBJ2-1
TGTGCCAGCAGTTTTGGACAGGGGGCTGCTGATGAGCAGTTCTTC
CASSFGQGAADEQFF
>TRBV18|-|-|TRBJ2-3
TGTGCCAGCTCATCTAGGACGGCGGGGGATACGCAGTATTTT
CASSSRTAGDTQYF
>TRBV6-1|TRBD1|-|TRBJ1-3
TGTGCCAGCAGTGCAGGACAGGGCCACTCTGGAAACACCATATATTTT
CASSAGQGHSGNTIYF
>TRBV28|TRBD2|few|TRBJ2-3
TGTGCCAGCAGTTTACTCCGCTATACTAGCGGAGGGGTCACAGATACGCAGTATTTT
CASSLLRYTSGGVTDTQYF
>TRBV4-2|-|-|TRBJ2-2
TGTGCCAGCAGCCAAGATAACCACTTGAACACCGGGGAGCTGTTTTTT
CASSQDNHLNTGELFF
>TRBV6-1|-|-|TRBJ2-1
TGTGCCAGCAGTGAATCGAACGGGGAGCAGTTCTTC
CASSESNGEQFF
>TRBV7-2|-|-|TRBJ2-2
TGTGCCAGCAGCCGGACTCGCACTGCCGGGGAGCTGTTTTTT
CASSRTRTAGELFF
>TRBV10-1|-|-|TRBJ1-5
TGCGCCAGCAGTGGGGGGCCTGATCAGCCCCAGCATTTT
CASSGGPDQPQHF
>TRBV6-5|-|-|TRBJ1-1
TGTGCCAGCAGTAGGGGGTCCATGAACACTGAAGCTTTCTTT
CASSRGSMNTEAFF
>TRBV18|-|-|TRBJ1-1
TGTGCCAGCTCACCACCAACAGGGAGGAACACTGAAGCTTTCTTT
CASSPPTGRNTEAFF
>TRBV5-5|-|-|TRBJ2-2
TGTGCCAGCAGCCTGGCGGTGGTCGGGGAGCTGTTTTTT
CASSLAVVGELFF